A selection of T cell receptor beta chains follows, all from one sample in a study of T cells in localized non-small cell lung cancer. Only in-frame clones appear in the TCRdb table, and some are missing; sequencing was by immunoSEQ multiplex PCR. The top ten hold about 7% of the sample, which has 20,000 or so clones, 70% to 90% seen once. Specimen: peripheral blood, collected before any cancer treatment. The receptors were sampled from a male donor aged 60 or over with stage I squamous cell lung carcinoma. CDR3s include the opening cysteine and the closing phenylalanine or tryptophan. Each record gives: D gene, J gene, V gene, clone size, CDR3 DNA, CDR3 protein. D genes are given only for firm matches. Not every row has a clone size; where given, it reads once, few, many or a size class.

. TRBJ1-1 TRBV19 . TGTGCCAGTAGTATCATGAAGAACACTGAAGCTTTCTTT CASSIMKNTEAFF
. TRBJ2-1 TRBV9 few TGTGCCAGCAGCGTAGGGGACAATGAGCAGTTCTTC CASSVGDNEQFF
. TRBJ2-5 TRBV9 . TGTGCCAGCAGCCCCCGCGGGACAGAGGACACCCAGTACTTC CASSPRGTEDTQYF
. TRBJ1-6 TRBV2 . TGTGCCAGCAGTGTTGGCGGGGGGAATTCACCCCTCCACTTT CASSVGGGNSPLHF
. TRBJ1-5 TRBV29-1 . TGCAGCGTTGAAACCGGTTTCAATCAGCCCCAGCATTTT CSVETGFNQPQHF
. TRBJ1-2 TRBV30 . TGTGCCTGGAGTCCAGGGATAAACTATGGCTACACCTTC CAWSPGINYGYTF
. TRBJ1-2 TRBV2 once TGTGCCAGCAGGGTGACTGCAAACTATGGCTACACCTTC CASRVTANYGYTF
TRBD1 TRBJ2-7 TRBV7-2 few TGTGCCAGCAGCTCTTCGACAGGGCCTGGATACGAGCAGTACTTC CASSSSTGPGYEQYF
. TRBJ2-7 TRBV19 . TGTGCCAGTCGACGGGGGCTAAACTCCTACGAGCAGTACTTC CASRRGLNSYEQYF
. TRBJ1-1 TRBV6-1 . TGTGCCAGCAGTGAGTGGACGGCTTCGAACACTGAAGCTTTCTTT CASSEWTASNTEAFF
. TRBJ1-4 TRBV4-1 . TGCGCCAGCAGCCTTGCAACTAATGAAAAACTGTTTTTT CASSLATNEKLFF
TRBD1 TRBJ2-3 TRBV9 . TGTGCCAGCAGCGCGACAGGGTCCTGGGATACGCAGTATTTT CASSATGSWDTQYF
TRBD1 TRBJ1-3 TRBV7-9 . TGTGCCAGCGGTAGTTTAGACAGGGCTCTTTTT CASGSLDRALF
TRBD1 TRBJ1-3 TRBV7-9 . TGTGCCAGCCGACGGGACAGTCCCTCTGGAAACACCATATATTTT CASRRDSPSGNTIYF
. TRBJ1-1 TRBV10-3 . TGTGCCATCAGGGAAGATGGGAACACTGAAGCTTTCTTT CAIREDGNTEAFF
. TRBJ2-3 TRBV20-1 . TGCAGTGCTAGCGAACATACGCAGTATTTT CSASEHTQYF
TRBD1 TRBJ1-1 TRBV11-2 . TGTGCCAGCAGCTTTACAGGGGCGAGGTGGAACACTGAAGCTTTCTTT CASSFTGARWNTEAFF
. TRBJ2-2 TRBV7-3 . TGTGCCAGCAGCTTATATCAGGGGGGCACCGGGGAGCTGTTTTTT CASSLYQGGTGELFF
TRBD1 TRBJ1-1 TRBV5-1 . TGCGCCAGCAGCGGGACAGGGTCGGGCACTGAAGCTTTCTTT CASSGTGSGTEAFF
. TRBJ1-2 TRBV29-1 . TGCAGCGTTGAAGGGCAGGGGCCCTACACCTTC CSVEGQGPYTF
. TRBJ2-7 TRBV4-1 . TGCGCCAGCAGCCAAGATACTTGGCTCGCCCTAACCTACGAGCAGTACTTC CASSQDTWLALTYEQYF
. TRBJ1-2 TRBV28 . TGTGCCAGCAGCCTAGGGGACTATGGCTACACCTTC CASSLGDYGYTF
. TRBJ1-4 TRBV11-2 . TGTGCCAGCAGCTTAGGGAGACGGGAAAAACTGTTTTTT CASSLGRREKLFF
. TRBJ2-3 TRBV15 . TGTGCCACCAGCAGAGGGGGCCGGACCACAGATACGCAGTATTTT CATSRGGRTTDTQYF
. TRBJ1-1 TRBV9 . TGTGCCAGCAGCGCGGGACACCAAAACACTGAAGCTTTCTTT CASSAGHQNTEAFF
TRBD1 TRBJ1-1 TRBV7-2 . TGTGCCAGCAGCCCCGGGACAGGGAGGATTTACACTGAAGCTTTCTTT CASSPGTGRIYTEAFF
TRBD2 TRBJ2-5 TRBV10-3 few TGTGCCACCGGGAGGGGGGCGATTCAAGAGACCCAGTACTTC CATGRGAIQETQYF
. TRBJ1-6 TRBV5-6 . TGTGCCAGCAGTTCGACTTATAATTCACCCCTCCACTTT CASSSTYNSPLHF
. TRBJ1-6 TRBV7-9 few TGTGCCAGCAGCTCCTCACGGGAACAGGGTATGGACTATAATTCACCCCTCCACTTT CASSSSREQGMDYNSPLHF
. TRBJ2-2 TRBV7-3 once TGTGCCAGCAGCCTCGATCCCGGGGAGCTGTTTTTT CASSLDPGELFF
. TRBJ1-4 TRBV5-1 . TGCGCCAGCAGCTTGGACCTCAGGGGAACTAATGAAAAACTGTTTTTT CASSLDLRGTNEKLFF
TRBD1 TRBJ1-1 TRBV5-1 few TGCGCCAGCAGCCCGGAAGGACAGGGGAGGCTCACTGAAGCTTTCTTT CASSPEGQGRLTEAFF
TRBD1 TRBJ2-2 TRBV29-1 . TGCAGCGTACAAACAGGGGGCGTAGGGGGCGGGGAGCTGTTTTTT CSVQTGGVGGGELFF
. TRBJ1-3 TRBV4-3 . TGCGCCAGCAGCCAATCTCACTCTGGAAACACCATATATTTT CASSQSHSGNTIYF
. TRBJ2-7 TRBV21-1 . TGTGCCAGCAACAAAGACGGTGTCAGAACCTCGGAAGAGCAGTACTTC CASNKDGVRTSEEQYF
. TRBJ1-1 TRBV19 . TGTGCCAGTAGTATAGGCGGGGGTAGTACTGAAGCTTTCTTT CASSIGGGSTEAFF
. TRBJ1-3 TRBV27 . TGTGCCAGCCGCCGGGACACCACATTCTCTGGAAACACCATATATTTT CASRRDTTFSGNTIYF
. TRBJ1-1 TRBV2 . TGTGCCAGCAGTGTTAATACCAGGCCGACTGAAGCTTTCTTT CASSVNTRPTEAFF
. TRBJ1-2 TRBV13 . TGTGCCAGCAGCTTAGACTTACAAGGGTCTATTCCCTATGGCTACACCTTC CASSLDLQGSIPYGYTF
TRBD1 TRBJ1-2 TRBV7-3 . TGTGCCAGCAGGTTCCCAGGACAGGCAAACTATGGCTACACCTTC CASRFPGQANYGYTF
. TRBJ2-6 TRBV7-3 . TGTGCCAGCAGCTCCAAATCTGGGGCCAACGTCCTGACTTTC CASSSKSGANVLTF
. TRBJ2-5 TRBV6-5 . TGTGCCAGCAGTCGGGACATTCAAGAGACCCAGTACTTC CASSRDIQETQYF
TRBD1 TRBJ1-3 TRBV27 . TGTGCCAGCAGTTTCCGGCCTCCCCACAGGGGGCCCTTCATCAATAGCTCTGGAAACACCATATATTTT CASSFRPPHRGPFINSSGNTIYF
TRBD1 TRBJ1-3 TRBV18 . TGTGCCAGCTCACCACGTACAGGGGATTTCTCTGGAAACACCATATATTTT CASSPRTGDFSGNTIYF
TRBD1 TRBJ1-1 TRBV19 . TGTGCCAGTAGTAAGGACAGGGTGGACACTGAAGCTTTCTTT CASSKDRVDTEAFF
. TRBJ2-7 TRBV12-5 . TGTGCTAGTGGTTTGGGGGGGATCTCATCCTACGAGCAGTACTTC CASGLGGISSYEQYF
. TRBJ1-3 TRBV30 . TGTGCCTGGAGTGCCCTCGCCGGGCTTGGAAACACCATATATTTT CAWSALAGLGNTIYF
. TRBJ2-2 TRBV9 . TGTGCCAGCAGCCTACAGGGATTGGGCACCGGGGAGCTGTTTTTT CASSLQGLGTGELFF
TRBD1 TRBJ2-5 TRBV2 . TGTGCCAGCAGTGAACAGGGGGTGAAGGAGACCCAGTACTTC CASSEQGVKETQYF
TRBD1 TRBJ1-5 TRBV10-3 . TGTGCCATCAGTCCCGGACAGGGCTGGGGCAATCAGCCCCAGCATTTT CAISPGQGWGNQPQHF